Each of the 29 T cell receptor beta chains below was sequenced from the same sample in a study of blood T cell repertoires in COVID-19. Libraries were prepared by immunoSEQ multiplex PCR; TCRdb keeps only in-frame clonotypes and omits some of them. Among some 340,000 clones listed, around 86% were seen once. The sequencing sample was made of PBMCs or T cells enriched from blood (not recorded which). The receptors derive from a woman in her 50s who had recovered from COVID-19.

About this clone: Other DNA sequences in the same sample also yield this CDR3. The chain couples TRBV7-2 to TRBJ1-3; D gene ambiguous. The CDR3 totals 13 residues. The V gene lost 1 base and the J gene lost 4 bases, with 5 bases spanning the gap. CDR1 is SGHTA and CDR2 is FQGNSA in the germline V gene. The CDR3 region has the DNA TGTGCCAGCAGCTTAGGGGCCGGAAACACCATATATTTT. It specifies CASSLGAGNTIYF.

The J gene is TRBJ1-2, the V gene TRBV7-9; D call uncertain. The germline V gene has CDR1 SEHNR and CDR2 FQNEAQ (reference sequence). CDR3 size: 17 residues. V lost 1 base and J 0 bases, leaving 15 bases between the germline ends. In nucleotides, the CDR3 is TGTGCCAGCAGCTTAGATACATTCGTGGAGACTAACTATGGCTACACCTTC. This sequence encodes CASSLDTFVETNYGYTF.

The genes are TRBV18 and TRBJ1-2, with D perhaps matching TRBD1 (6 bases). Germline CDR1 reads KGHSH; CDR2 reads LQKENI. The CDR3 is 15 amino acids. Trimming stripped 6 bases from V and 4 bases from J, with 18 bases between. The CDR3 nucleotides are TGTGCCAGCTCCTTGGGGGCCGGGGATCCCTATGGCTACACCTTC. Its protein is CASSLGAGDPYGYTF.

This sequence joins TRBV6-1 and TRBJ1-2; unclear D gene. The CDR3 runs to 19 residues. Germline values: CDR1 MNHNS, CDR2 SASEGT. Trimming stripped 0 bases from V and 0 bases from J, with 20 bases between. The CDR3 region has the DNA TGTGCCAGCAGTGAAGCGCTTCTCATAGGAGGGCGGGCTAACTATGGCTACACCTTC. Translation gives CASSEALLIGGRANYGYTF.

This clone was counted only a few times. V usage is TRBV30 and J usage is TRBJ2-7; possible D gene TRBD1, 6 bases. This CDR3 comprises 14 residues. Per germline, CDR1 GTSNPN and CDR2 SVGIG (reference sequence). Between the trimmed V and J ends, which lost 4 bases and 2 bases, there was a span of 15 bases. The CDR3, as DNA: TGTGCCTGGACCCGGCAGGGGACGGCCTACGAGCAGTACTTC. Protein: CAWTRQGTAYEQYF.

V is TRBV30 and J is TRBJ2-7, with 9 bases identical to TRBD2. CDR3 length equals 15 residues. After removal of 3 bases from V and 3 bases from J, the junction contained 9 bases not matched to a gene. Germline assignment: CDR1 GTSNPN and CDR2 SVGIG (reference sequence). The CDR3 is CAWSGGLAGFYEQYF. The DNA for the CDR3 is TGTGCCTGGAGCGGGGGGCTAGCGGGATTCTACGAGCAGTACTTC.

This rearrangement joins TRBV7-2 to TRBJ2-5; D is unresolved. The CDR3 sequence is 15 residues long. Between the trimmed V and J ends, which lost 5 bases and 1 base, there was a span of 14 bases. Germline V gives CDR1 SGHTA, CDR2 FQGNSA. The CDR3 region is CASSLSLGTQETQYF. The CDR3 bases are TGTGCCAGCAGCCTTAGCCTGGGTACCCAAGAGACCCAGTACTTC.

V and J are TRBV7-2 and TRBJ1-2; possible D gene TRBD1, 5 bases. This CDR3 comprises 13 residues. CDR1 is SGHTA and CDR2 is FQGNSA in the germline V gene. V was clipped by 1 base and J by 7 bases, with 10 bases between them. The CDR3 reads CASSLGGPGGYTF. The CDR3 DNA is TGTGCCAGCAGCTTAGGGGGCCCGGGTGGCTACACCTTC.

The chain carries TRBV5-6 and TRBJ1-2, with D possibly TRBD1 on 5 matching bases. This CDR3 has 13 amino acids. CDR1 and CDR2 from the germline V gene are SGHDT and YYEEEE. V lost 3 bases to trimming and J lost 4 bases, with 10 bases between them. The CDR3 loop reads CASSSTEIYGYTF. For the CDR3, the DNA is TGTGCCAGCAGCTCGACAGAAATCTATGGCTACACCTTC.

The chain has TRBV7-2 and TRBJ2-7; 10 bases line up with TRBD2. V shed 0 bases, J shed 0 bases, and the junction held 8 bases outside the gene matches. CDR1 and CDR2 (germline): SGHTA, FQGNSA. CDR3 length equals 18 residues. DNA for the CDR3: TGTGCCAGCAGCTTAGCCGCTAGCGGGGGCCGCAGCTCCTACGAGCAGTACTTC. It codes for CASSLAASGGRSSYEQYF.

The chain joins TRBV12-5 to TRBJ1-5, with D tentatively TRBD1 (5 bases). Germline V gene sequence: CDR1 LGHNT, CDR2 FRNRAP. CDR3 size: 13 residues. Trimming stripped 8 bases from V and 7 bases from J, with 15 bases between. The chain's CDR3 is CASRPSGPQPQHF. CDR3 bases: TGTGCTAGTCGCCCCTCAGGGCCCCAGCCCCAGCATTTT.

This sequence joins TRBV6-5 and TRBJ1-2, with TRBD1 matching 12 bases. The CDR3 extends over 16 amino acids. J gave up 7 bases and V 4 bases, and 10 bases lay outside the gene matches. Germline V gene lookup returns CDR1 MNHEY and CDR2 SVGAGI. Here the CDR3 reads CASSSTRDRGLGGYTF. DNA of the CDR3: TGTGCCAGCAGTTCAACCCGGGACAGGGGGCTGGGTGGCTACACCTTC.

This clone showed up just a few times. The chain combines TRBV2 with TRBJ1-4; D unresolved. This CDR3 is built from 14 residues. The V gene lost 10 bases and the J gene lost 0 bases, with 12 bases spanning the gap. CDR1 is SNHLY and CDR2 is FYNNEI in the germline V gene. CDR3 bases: TGTGCCACCCATCCGGGATCAACTAATGAAAAACTGTTTTTT. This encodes CATHPGSTNEKLFF.

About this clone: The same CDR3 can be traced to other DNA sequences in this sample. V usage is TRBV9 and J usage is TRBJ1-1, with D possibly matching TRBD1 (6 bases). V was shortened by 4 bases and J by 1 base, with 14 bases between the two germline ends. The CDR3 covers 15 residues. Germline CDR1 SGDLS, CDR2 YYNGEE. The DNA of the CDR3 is TGTGCCAGCAGCCCTAGGGCAGGGGAGAACACTGAAGCTTTCTTT. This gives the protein CASSPRAGENTEAFF.

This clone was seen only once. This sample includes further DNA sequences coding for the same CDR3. The CDR3 loop reads CASSRQGNTGELFF. CDR3 bases: TGTGCCAGCAGTCGACAGGGGAACACCGGGGAGCTGTTTTTT. The rearrangement uses TRBV2 and TRBJ2-2; 7 bases line up with TRBD1. V lost 5 bases and J lost 1; bases outside the gene matches: 1. Germline CDR1 and CDR2: SNHLY and FYNNEI. The CDR3 extends over 14 amino acids.

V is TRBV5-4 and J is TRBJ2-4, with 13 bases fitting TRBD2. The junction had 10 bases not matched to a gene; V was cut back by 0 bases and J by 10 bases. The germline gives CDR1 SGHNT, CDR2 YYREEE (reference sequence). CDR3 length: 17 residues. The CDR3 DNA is TGTGCCAGCAGCTTGGGGACTAGCGGGAGCCTTTCTGGTATTCAGTACTTC. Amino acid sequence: CASSLGTSGSLSGIQYF.

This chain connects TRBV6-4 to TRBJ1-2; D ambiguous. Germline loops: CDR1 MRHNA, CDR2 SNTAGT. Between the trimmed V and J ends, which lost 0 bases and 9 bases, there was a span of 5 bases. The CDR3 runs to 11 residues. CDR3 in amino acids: CASSDSYSYTF. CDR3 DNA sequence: TGTGCCAGCAGTGACTCTTACAGCTACACCTTC.

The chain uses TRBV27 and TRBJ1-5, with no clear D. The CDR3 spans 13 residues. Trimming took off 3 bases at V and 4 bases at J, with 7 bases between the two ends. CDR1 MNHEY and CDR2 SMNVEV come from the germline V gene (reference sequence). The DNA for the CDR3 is TGTGCCAGCAGTTTTAGAGGGAATCAGCCCCAGCATTTT. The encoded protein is CASSFRGNQPQHF.

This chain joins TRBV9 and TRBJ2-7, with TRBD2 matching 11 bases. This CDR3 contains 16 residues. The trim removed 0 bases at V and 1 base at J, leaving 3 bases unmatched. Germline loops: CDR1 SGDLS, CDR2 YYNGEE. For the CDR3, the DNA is TGTGCCAGCAGCGTAGCGGGACTAGCGGCTTCCTACGAGCAGTACTTC. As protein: CASSVAGLAASYEQYF.

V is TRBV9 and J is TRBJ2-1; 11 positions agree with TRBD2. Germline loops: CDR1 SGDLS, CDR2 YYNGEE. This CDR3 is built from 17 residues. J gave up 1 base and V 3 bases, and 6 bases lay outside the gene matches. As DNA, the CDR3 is TGTGCCAGCAGCGGCCTAGCGGGGGGCGGGTCCTACAATGAGCAGTTCTTC. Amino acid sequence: CASSGLAGGGSYNEQFF. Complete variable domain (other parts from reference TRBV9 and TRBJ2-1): DSGVTQTPKHLITATGQRVTLRCSPRSGDLSVYWYQQSLDQGLQFLIQYYNGEERAKGNILERFSAQQFPDLHSELNLSSLELGDSALYFCASSGLAGGGSYNEQFFGPGTRLTVL.

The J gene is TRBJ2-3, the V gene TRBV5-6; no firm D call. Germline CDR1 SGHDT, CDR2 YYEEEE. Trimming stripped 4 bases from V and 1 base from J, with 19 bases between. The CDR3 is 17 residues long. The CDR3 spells CASSPVERLARTDTQYF. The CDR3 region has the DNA TGTGCCAGCAGCCCAGTCGAGCGCCTGGCCCGCACAGATACGCAGTATTTT.

CDR3 nucleotides: TGTGCCAGCAGCCCCGGACAGGGATGGTGGGGAGCTTTCTTT. Its translation is CASSPGQGWWGAFF. The rearrangement links TRBV3-1 (or the pseudogene TRBV3-2) to TRBJ1-1; 8 nucleotides line up with TRBD1. Germline V CDR1 and CDR2: LGHDT, YNNKEL (reference sequence). There are 14 residues in the CDR3. V lost 4 bases and J lost 10; bases outside the gene matches: 11.

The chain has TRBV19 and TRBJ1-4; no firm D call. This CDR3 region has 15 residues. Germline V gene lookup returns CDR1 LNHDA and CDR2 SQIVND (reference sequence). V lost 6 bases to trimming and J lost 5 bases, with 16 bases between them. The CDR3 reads CASSRRRARNEKLFF. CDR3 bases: TGTGCCAGTAGCCGGAGGAGGGCGAGGAATGAAAAACTGTTTTTT.

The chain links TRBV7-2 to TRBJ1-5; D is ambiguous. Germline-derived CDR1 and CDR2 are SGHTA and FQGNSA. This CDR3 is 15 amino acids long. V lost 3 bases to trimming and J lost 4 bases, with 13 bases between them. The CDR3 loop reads CASSFDTSRNQPQHF. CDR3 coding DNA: TGTGCCAGCAGCTTCGACACGAGCCGGAATCAGCCCCAGCATTTT.

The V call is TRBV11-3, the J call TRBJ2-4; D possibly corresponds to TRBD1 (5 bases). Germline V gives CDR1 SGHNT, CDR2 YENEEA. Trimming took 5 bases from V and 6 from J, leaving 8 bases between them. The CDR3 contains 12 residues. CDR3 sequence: CASSVQGNIQYF. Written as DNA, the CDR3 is TGTGCCAGCAGCGTCCAGGGAAACATTCAGTACTTC.

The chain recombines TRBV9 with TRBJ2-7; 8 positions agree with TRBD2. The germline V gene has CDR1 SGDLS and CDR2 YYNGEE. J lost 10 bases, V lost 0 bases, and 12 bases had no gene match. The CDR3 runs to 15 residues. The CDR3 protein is CASSVDWRGDSGQYF. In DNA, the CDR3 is TGTGCCAGCAGCGTAGATTGGCGGGGGGACTCGGGCCAGTACTTC.

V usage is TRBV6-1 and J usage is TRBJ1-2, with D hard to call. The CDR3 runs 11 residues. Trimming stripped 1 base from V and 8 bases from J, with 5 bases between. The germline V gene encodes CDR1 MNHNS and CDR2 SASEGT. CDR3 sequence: CASSEESGYTF. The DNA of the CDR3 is TGTGCCAGCAGTGAAGAATCGGGCTACACCTTC.

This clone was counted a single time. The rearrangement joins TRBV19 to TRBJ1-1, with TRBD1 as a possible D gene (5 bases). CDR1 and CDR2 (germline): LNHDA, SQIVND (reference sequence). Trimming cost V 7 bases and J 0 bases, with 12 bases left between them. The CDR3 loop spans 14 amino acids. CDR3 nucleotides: TGTGCCAGTATTAGGGGCGACATGAACACTGAAGCTTTCTTT. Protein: CASIRGDMNTEAFF.

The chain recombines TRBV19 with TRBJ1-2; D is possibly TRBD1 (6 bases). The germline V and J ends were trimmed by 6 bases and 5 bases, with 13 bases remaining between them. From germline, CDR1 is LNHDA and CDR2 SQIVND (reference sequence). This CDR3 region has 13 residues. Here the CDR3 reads CASSLDRKYGYTF. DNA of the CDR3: TGTGCCAGTAGCTTGGACAGAAAATATGGCTACACCTTC.